This T cell receptor beta chain was captured in a study of tumor and adjacent non-tumor tissue in lung cancer. The wider study: Samples averaged around 4 million productive TCRbeta reads each.

TCRbeta libraries were built with three rounds of nested PCR, modified from ARM-PCR. MiXCR, applied by TCRdb to the multiplex PCR reads, yields one record per CDR3 protein. The sample shows 75,000 to 80,000 distinct CDR3 sequences, about 80% of them seen only once. This sample's RNA came from whole unsorted tissue. Distant lung tissue was collected more than 3 cm away from the tumor edge. The sequence was obtained from a man in his 70s with non-small cell lung cancer. The source material was distant non-tumor lung tissue.

The CDR3 coding sequence is TGCAGCGCCCTAGACAGGGCGGACGAGCAGTACTTC. Translated, it gives CSALDRADEQYF. J is TRBJ2-7 and V is TRBV29-1; 7 bases are shared with TRBD1. The CDR3 runs 12 residues. Losses at the gene ends were 7 bases for V and 5 bases for J; bases not matched to a gene: 8. CDR1 SQVTM and CDR2 ANQGSEA come from the germline V gene.